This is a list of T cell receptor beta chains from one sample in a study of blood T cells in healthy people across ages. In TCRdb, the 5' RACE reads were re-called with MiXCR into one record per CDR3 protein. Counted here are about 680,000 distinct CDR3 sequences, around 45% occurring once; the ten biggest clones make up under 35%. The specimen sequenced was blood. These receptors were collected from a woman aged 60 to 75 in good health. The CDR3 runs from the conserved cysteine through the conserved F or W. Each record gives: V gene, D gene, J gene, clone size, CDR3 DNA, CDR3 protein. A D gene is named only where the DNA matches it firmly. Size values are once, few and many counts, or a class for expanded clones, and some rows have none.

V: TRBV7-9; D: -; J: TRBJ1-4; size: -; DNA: TGTGCCAGCAGCCGACGAGCAACTAATGAAAAACTGTTTTTT; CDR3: CASSRRATNEKLFF
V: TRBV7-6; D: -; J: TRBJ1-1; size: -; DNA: TGTGCCAGCAGCTTAGTCCGAGGGGCCACTGAAGCTTTCTTT; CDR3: CASSLVRGATEAFF
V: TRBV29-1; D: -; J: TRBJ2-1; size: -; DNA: TGCAGCGTTGGAAAGGCGGGACCGTACAATGAGCAGTTCTTC; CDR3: CSVGKAGPYNEQFF
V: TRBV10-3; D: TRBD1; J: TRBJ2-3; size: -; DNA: TGTGCCATCAGTTCCACAGGGGCAGATACGCAGTATTTT; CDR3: CAISSTGADTQYF
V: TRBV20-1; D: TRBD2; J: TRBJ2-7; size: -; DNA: TGCAGTGCTAGAAGGGCTAGCGGGGTGGCCTACGAGCAGTACTTC; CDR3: CSARRASGVAYEQYF
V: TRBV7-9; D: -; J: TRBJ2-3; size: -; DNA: TGTGCCAGCAGCTTTCCGCGGGGGCGCAGTAATTTATCGACAGATACGCAGTATTTT; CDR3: CASSFPRGRSNLSTDTQYF
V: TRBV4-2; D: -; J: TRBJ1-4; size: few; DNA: TGTGCCAGCAGCCACGCTGGGGGGCAAACGGAAAAACTGTTTTTT; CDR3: CASSHAGGQTEKLFF
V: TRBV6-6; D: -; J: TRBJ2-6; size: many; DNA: TGTGCCACCGACCCTGGGGCCAACGTCCTGACTTTC; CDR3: CATDPGANVLTF
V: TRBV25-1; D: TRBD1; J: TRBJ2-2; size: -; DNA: TGTGCCAGCAGTAGACAGGGGCAAACCGGGGAGCTGTTTTTT; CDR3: CASSRQGQTGELFF
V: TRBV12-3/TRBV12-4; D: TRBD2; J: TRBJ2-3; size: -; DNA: TGTGCCAGCAGTTTAGGCCGACTACTTACCCTAGCGGGAGGAACAGATACGCAGTATTTT; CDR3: CASSLGRLLTLAGGTDTQYF
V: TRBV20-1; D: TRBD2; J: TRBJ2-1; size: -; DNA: TGCAGTGCTAGAGGGTTGGGGGGGAACTACAATGAGCAGTTCTTC; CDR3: CSARGLGGNYNEQFF
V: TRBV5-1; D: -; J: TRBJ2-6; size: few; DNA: TGCGCCAGCAGCTTGCTTCCGGACTCTGGGGCCAACGTCCTGACTTTC; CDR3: CASSLLPDSGANVLTF
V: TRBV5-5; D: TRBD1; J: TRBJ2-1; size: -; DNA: TGTGCCAGCAGCGGGCATATAGGGGGCAGCTCCTACAATGAGCAGTTCTTC; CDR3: CASSGHIGGSSYNEQFF
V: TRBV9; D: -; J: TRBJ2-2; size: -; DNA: TGTGCCACCACGAGCGAGCTGAACACCGGGGAGCTGTTTTTT; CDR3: CATTSELNTGELFF
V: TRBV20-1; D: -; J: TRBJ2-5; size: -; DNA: TGCAGTGGGGGGCGCGAAGAGACCCAGTACTTC; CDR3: CSGGREETQYF
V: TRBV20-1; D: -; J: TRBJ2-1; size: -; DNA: TGCAGTGCTAGCGGGAGTACGTCCTACAATGAGCAGTTCTTC; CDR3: CSASGSTSYNEQFF
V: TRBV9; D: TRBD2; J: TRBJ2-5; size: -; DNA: TGTGCCAGCAGTGCAAAAAGCGGGGCAGAGACCCAGTACTTC; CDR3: CASSAKSGAETQYF
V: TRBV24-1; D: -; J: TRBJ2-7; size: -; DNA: TGTGCCACCTCCCTGGGCCCAAGCTCCTACGAGCAGTACTTC; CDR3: CATSLGPSSYEQYF
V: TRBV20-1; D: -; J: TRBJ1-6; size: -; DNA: TGCAGTGCTAGATATGGGGTCGTCGGGGGCTCCTATAATTCACCCCTCCACTTT; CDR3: CSARYGVVGGSYNSPLHF
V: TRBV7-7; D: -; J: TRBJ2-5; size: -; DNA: TGTGCTAGCAGCCAGGACTCGGGGCGGGAGACCCAGTACTTC; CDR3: CASSQDSGRETQYF
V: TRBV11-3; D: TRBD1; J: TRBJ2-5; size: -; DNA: TGTGCCAGCAGCCTTAGGACAGGGGGCGGGGAGACCCAGTACTTC; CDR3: CASSLRTGGGETQYF
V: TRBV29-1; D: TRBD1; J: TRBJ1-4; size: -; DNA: TGCAGCGTTGGGGGTTCAGGACAGGGAGAAAAACTGTTTTTT; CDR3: CSVGGSGQGEKLFF
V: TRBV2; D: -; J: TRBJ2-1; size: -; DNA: TGTGCCAGCAGTGAAGACCTCCCCGGTGAGCAGTTCTTC; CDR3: CASSEDLPGEQFF
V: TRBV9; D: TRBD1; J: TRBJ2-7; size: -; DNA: TGTGCCAGCAGCGCAGGGACAGGGGCTACCTACGAGCAGTACTTC; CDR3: CASSAGTGATYEQYF
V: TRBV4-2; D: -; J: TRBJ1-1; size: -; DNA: TGTGCCAGCAGCCAAGGGACGGCCGTGAACACTGAAGCTTTCTTT; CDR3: CASSQGTAVNTEAFF
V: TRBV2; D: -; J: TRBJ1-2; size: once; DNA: TGTGCCAGCAGTGGGGAGGAGGGCTATGGCTACACCTTC; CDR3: CASSGEEGYGYTF
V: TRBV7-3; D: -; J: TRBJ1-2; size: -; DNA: TGTGCCAGCAGCTTAATTGAGTTGGACAGCAACTATGGCTACACCTTC; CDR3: CASSLIELDSNYGYTF
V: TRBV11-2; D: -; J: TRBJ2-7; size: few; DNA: TGTGCCAGCAGCGCGACGACCGCCGAGCAGTACTTC; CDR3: CASSATTAEQYF
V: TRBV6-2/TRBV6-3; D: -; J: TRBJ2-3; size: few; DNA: TGTGCCAGCAGTTTGGGGGGAGTTACTACAGATACGCAGTATTTT; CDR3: CASSLGGVTTDTQYF
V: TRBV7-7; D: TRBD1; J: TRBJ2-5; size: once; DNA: TGTGCCAGCAGCTTAGGGGACAGGTCGCAAGAGACCCAGTACTTC; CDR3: CASSLGDRSQETQYF
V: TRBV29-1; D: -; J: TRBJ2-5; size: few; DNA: TGCAGCGTTGCAGGGGCGGAGGAGACCCAGTACTTC; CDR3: CSVAGAEETQYF
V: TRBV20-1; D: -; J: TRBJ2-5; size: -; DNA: TGCAGTGCTAGTTTCAGGGGGGGAGAGACCCAGTACTTC; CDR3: CSASFRGGETQYF
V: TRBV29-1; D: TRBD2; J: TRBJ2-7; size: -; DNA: TGCAGCGTTGACCATGGACTAGCGGGAGACTACGAGCAGTACTTC; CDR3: CSVDHGLAGDYEQYF
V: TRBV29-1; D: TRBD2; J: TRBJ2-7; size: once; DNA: TGCAGCGTTGGGAGGCCGGGAGGTGGCGAGCAGTACTTC; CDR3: CSVGRPGGGEQYF
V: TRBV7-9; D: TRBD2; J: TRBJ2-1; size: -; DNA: TGTGCCAGCAGCTTAGTCACTAGCGGGAGGAACAATGAGCAGTTCTTC; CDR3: CASSLVTSGRNNEQFF
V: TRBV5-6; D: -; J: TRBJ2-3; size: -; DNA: TGTGCCAGCAGCTTGGGGGGGAATGGAGATACGCAGTATTTT; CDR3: CASSLGGNGDTQYF
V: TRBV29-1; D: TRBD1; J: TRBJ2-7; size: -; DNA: TGCAGCGTTGTGAGGGGTCAGGGGGTATACGAGCAGTACTTC; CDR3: CSVVRGQGVYEQYF
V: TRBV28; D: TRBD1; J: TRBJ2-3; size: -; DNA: TGTGCCAGCAGCGGACAGGGGTCCAACACAGATACGCAGTATTTT; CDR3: CASSGQGSNTDTQYF
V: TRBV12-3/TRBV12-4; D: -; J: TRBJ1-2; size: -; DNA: TGTGCCAGCACTTCGTGGGGCCAGCAGGAGGGTAGCTATGGCTACACCTTC; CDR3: CASTSWGQQEGSYGYTF
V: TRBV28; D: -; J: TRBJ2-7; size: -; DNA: TGTGCCAGCCATGGGAGGGGGAACTACGAGCAGTACTTC; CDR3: CASHGRGNYEQYF
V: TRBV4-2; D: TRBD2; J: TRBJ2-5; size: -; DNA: TGTGCCAGCAGCCAAGATCCCCTAGCGGGAGAGACCCAGTACTTC; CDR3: CASSQDPLAGETQYF
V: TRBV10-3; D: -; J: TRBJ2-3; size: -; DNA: TGTGCCATCAGGGCTGAAAGCACAGATACGCAGTATTTT; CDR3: CAIRAESTDTQYF
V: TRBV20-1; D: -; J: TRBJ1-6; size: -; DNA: TGCAGTGCTAGTCGTGGACCCCTCCACTTT; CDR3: CSASRGPLHF
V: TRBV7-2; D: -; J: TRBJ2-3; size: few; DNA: TGTGCCAGCAGCCAGCGGCGGAGCACAGATACGCAGTATTTT; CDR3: CASSQRRSTDTQYF
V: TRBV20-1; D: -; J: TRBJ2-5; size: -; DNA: TGCAGTGCTACCTTTTACAGGGCCCGGAGGGAGACCCAGTACTTC; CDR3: CSATFYRARRETQYF
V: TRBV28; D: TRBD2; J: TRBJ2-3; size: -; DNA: TGTGCCAGCAGTGCACTAGCGGCCGGGGCAGATACGCAGTATTTT; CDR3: CASSALAAGADTQYF
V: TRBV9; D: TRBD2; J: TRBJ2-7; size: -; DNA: TGTGCCAGCAGCGTAAGATCAGCGGGAGGGTACAATGAGCAGTACTTC; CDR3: CASSVRSAGGYNEQYF